This T cell receptor (beta chain) was recovered during a study of graft-versus-host responses after intestinal transplantation. Study at large: Multivisceral, liver-intestinal, or isolated intestinal grafts were transplanted into recipients. After anti-thymocyte globulin induction, recipients took tacrolimus and steroids for approximately three years. The study's findings and limits: Recipient marrow contained GvH clones, some of which appeared first in ileum or blood. Elevated graft-versus-host to host-versus-graft clonal ratios in allografts were recorded for patients with graft-donor T cell macrochimerism.

Libraries were prepared by immunoSEQ multiplex PCR; TCRdb keeps only in-frame clonotypes and omits some of them. The data show under 150,000 clones, about 95% seen once. This clone was picked up one time. As yet, its antigen is unknown. Material: unstimulated CD8+ T cells sorted from spleen or lymph node cells, obtained before intestinal transplant. The TCR sequence derives from a human donor who received an intestinal transplant.

CDR3 in amino acids: CASSISAGPKNTGELFF. The CDR3 coding sequence is TGTGCCAGTAGTATAAGCGCGGGACCTAAGAACACCGGGGAGCTGTTTTTT. The rearrangement links TRBV19 to TRBJ2-2; a possible D gene is TRBD2 (6 bases). The V and J ends lost 2 bases and 1 base respectively, with 14 bases between them. The CDR3 contains 17 residues. Germline loops: CDR1 LNHDA, CDR2 SQIVND (reference sequence).